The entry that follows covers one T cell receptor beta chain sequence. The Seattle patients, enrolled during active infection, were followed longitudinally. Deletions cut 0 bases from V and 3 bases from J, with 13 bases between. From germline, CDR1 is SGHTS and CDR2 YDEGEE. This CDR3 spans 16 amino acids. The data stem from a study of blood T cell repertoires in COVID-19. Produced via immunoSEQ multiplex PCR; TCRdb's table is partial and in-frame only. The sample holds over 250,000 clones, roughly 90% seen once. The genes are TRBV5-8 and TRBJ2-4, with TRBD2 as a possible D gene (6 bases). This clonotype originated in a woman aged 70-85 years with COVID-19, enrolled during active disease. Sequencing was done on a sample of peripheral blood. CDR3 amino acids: CASSLAGSQFKNIQYF. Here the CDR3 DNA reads TGTGCCAGCAGCTTGGCCGGGAGTCAGTTCAAAAACATTCAGTACTTC.